Sequencing of this T cell receptor beta chain was carried out in a study of blood T cell repertoires in COVID-19. The wider study: Italy, Spain and the United States were the sources of the convalescent and acute COVID-19 samples.

Participant age was about 18 to 89 years, and participants resided in approximately 25 US areas. Participants' own reports of clinical history determined their cohort assignment. Looked up from germline, CDR1 is SGHAT and CDR2 is FQNNGV. CDR3 size: 12 residues. In the original analysis: Reference gene primer amplification gave nucleated cell count estimates. Measured with immunoSEQ multiplex PCR; TCRdb has only the in-frame clones, and not every one. V, J and clone size are taken as reported in that table, and D and trimming were inferred from the DNA itself. The table has approximately 50,000 clones, 70% to 85% seen once.

The sequenced sample consisted of PBMCs or T cells enriched from blood (not recorded which). The J gene is TRBJ2-7, the V gene TRBV11-2; 8 bases fit TRBD2. The clonotype originates from a woman between 45 and 60 years old with acute COVID-19. The CDR3 DNA follows: TGTGCATCGCGGGGGGTAGCCTACGAGCAGTACTTC. Protein sequence: CASRGVAYEQYF.